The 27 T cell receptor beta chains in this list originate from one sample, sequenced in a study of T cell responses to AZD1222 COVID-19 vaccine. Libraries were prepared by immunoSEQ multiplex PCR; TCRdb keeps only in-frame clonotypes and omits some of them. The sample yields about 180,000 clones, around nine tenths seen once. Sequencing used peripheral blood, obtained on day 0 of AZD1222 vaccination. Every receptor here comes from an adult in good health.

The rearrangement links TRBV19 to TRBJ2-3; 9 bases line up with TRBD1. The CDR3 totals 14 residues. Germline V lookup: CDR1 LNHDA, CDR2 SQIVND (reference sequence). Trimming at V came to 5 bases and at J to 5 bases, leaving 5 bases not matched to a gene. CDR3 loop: CASSQQGAGDTQYF. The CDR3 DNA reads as TGTGCCAGTAGTCAACAGGGGGCTGGAGATACGCAGTATTTT. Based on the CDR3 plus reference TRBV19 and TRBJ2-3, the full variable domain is DGGITQSPKYLFRKEGQNVTLSCEQNLNHDAMYWYRQDPGQGLRLIYYSQIVNDFQKGDIAEGYSVSREKKESFPLTVTSAQKNPTAFYLCASSQQGAGDTQYFGPGTRLTVL.

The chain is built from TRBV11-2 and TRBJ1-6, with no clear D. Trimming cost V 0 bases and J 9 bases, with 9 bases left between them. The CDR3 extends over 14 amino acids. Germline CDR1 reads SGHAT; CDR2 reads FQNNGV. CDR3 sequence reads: CASSLEHTSSPLHF. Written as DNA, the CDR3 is TGTGCCAGCAGCTTAGAACACACAAGTTCACCCCTCCACTTT.

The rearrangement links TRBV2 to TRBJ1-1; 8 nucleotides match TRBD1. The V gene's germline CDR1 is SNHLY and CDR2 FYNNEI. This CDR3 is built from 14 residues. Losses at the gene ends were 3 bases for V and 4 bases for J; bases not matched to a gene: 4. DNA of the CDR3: TGTGCCAGCAGTGAGCAACAGGGGGTCACTGAAGCTTTCTTT. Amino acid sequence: CASSEQQGVTEAFF.

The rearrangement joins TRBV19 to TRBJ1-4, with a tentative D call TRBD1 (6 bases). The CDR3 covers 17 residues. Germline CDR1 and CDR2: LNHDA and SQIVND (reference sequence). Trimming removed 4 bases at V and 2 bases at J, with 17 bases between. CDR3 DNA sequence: TGTGCCAGTAGTAATAATCTACCAGGGGCGACTAATGAAAAACTGTTTTTT. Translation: CASSNNLPGATNEKLFF.

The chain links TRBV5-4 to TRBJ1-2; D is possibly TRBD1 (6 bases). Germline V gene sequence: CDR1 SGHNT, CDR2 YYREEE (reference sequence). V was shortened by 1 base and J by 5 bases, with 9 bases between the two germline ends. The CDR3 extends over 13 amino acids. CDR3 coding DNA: TGTGCCAGCAGCTTGAAGGGGGATTATGGCTACACCTTC. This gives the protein CASSLKGDYGYTF. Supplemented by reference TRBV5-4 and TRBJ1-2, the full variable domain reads ETGVTQSPTHLIKTRGQQVTLRCSSQSGHNTVSWYQQALGQGPQFIFQYYREEENGRGNFPPRFSGLQFPNYSSELNVNALELDDSALYLCASSLKGDYGYTFGSGTRLTVV.

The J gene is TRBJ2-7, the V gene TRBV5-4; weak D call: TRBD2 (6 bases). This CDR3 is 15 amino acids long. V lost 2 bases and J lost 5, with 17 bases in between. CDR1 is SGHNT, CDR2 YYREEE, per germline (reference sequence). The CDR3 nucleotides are TGTGCCAGCAGCTTCCCCGCGGGGCCAGGCCACGAGCAGTACTTC. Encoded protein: CASSFPAGPGHEQYF.

The CDR3 region is CASSSGGETGLSNQPQHF. For the CDR3, the DNA is TGTGCCAGCAGCTCCGGGGGCGAGACAGGACTAAGCAATCAGCCCCAGCATTTT. The rearrangement joins TRBV5-5 to TRBJ1-5; tentatively, D is TRBD1 (6 bases). Germline assignment: CDR1 SGHKS and CDR2 YYEKEE (reference sequence). V dropped 3 bases and J dropped 1 base, with 20 bases sitting between them. This CDR3 region has 18 residues.

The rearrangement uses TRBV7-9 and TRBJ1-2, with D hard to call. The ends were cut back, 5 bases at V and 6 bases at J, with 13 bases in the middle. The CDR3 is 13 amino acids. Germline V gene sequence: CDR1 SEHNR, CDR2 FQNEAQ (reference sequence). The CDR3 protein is CASSHPQVHGYTF. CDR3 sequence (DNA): TGTGCCAGCAGCCATCCCCAGGTGCATGGCTACACCTTC.

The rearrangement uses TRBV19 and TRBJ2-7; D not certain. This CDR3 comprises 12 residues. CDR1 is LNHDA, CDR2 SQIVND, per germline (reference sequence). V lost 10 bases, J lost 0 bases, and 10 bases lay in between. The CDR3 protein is CATVGNSYEQYF. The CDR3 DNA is TGTGCCACCGTGGGCAACTCCTACGAGCAGTACTTC.

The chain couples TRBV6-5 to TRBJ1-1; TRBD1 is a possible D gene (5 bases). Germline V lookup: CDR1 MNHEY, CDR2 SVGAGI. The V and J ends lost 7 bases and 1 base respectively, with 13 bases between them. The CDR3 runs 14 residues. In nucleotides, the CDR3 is TGTGCCAGCAACCGGCGGGGCCCGAACACTGAAGCTTTCTTT. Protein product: CASNRRGPNTEAFF.

The CDR3 bases are TGTGCCAGCAGCTCGGAGCCGTCCATCAATGAGCAGTTCTTC. It codes for CASSSEPSINEQFF. J is TRBJ2-1 and V is TRBV7-9; D gene uncertain. Germline loops: CDR1 SEHNR, CDR2 FQNEAQ (reference sequence). The V and J ends lost 4 bases and 6 bases respectively, with 13 bases between them. CDR3 length: 14 amino acids.

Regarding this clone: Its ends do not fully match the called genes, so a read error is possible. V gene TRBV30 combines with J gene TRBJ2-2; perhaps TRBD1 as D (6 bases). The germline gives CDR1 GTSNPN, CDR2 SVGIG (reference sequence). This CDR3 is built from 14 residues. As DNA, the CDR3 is TGTGCCCGGAGCCGGGACATAGACACCGGGGAGCTGTTTTTT. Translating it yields CARSRDIDTGELFF. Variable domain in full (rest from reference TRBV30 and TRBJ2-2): SQTIHQWPATLVQPVGSPLSLECTVEGTSNPNLYWYRQAAGRGLQLLFYSVGIGQISSEVPQNLSASRPQDRQFILSSKKLLLSDSGFYLCARSRDIDTGELFFGEGSRLTVL.

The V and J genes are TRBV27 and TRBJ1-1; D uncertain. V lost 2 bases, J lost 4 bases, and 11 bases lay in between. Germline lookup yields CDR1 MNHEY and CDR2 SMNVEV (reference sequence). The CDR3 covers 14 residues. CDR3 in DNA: TGTGCCAGCAGTTTAGGGCAGCTCGTCACTGAAGCTTTCTTT. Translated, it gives CASSLGQLVTEAFF.

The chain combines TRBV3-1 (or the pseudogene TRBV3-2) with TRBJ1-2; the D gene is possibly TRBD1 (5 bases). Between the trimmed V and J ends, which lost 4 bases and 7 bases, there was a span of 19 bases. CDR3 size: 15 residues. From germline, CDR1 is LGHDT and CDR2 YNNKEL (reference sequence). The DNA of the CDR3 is TGTGCCAGCAGCCTTCCGGGACCGGCGGGGAGTGGCTACACCTTC. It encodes CASSLPGPAGSGYTF.

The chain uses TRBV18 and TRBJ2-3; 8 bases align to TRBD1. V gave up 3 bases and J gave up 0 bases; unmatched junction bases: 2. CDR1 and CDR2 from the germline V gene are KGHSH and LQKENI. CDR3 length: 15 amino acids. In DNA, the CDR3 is TGTGCCAGCTCACCGGACAGGGTTAGCACAGATACGCAGTATTTT. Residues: CASSPDRVSTDTQYF.

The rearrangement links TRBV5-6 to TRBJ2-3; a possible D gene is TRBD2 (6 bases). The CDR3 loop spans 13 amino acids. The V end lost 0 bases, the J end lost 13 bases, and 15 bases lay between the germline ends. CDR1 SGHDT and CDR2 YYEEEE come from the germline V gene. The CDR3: CASSLESGVSKYF. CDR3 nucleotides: TGTGCCAGCAGCTTGGAGTCGGGGGTATCGAAGTATTTT.

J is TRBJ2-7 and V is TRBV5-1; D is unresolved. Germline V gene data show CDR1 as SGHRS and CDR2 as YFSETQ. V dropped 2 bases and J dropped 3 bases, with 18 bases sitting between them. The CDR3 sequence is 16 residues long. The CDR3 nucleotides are TGCGCCAGCAGCTTCGGTGGGTCCTGGCAAAACTACGAGCAGTACTTC. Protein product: CASSFGGSWQNYEQYF.

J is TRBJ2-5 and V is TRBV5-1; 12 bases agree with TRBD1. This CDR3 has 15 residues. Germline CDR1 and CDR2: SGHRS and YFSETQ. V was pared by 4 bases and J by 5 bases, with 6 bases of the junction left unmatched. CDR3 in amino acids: CASSPGTGGRETQYF. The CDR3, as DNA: TGCGCCAGCAGCCCCGGGACAGGGGGCAGGGAGACCCAGTACTTC.

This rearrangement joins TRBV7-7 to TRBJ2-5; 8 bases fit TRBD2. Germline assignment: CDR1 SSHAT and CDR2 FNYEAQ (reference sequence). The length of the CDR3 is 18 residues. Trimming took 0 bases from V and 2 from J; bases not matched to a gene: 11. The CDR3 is CASSLASSGGAKQETQYF. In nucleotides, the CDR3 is TGTGCCAGCAGCTTAGCTTCCAGCGGGGGCGCAAAGCAAGAGACCCAGTACTTC.

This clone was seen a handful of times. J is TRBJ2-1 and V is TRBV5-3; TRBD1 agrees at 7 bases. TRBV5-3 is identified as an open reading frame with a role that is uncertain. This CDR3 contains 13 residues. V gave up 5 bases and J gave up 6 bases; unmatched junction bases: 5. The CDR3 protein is CARSQRGPNEQFF. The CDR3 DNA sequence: TGTGCCAGAAGTCAGAGGGGGCCCAATGAGCAGTTCTTC.

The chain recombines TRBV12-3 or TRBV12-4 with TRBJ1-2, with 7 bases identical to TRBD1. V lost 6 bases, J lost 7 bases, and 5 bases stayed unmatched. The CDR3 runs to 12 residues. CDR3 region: CASSLQGGGYTF. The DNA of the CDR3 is TGTGCCAGCAGCCTCCAGGGGGGTGGCTACACCTTC.

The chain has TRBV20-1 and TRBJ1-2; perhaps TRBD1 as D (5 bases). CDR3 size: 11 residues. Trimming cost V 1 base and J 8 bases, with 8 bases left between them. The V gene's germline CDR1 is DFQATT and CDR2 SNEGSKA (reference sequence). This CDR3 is CSARAEGGYTF. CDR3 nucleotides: TGCAGTGCTAGAGCTGAGGGGGGCTACACCTTC.

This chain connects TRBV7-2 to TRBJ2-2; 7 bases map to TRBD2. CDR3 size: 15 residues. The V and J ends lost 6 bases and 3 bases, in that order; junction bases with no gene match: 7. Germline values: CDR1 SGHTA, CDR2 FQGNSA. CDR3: CASRGLPLDTGELFF. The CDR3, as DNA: TGTGCCAGCAGGGGACTACCCTTGGACACCGGGGAGCTGTTTTTT.

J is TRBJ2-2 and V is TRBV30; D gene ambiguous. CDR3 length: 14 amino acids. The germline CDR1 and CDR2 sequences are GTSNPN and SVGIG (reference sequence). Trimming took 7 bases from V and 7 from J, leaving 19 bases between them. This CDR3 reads CASYPRTYSGELFF. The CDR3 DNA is TGTGCCTCCTACCCCCGGACCTACAGCGGGGAGCTGTTTTTT. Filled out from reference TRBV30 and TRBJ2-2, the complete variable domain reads SQTIHQWPATLVQPVGSPLSLECTVEGTSNPNLYWYRQAAGRGLQLLFYSVGIGQISSEVPQNLSASRPQDRQFILSSKKLLLSDSGFYLCASYPRTYSGELFFGEGSRLTVL.

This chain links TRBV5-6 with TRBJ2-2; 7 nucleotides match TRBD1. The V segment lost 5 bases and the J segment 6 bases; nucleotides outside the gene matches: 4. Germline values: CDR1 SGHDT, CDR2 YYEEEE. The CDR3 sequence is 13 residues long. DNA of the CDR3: TGTGCCAGCAGTTCCCAGGGGGCCGGGGAGCTGTTTTTT. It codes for CASSSQGAGELFF.

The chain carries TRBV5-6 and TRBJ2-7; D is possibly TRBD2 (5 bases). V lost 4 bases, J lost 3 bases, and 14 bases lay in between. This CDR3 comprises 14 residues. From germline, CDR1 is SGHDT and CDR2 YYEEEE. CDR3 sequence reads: CASSPPGLHYEQYF. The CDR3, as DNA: TGTGCCAGCAGCCCGCCGGGGTTGCACTACGAGCAGTACTTC.

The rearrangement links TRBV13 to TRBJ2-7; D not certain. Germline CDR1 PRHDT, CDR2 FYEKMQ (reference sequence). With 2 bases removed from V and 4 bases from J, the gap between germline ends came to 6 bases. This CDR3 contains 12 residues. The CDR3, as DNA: TGTGCCAGCAGCTTACGCGCTTACGAGCAGTACTTC. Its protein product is CASSLRAYEQYF.